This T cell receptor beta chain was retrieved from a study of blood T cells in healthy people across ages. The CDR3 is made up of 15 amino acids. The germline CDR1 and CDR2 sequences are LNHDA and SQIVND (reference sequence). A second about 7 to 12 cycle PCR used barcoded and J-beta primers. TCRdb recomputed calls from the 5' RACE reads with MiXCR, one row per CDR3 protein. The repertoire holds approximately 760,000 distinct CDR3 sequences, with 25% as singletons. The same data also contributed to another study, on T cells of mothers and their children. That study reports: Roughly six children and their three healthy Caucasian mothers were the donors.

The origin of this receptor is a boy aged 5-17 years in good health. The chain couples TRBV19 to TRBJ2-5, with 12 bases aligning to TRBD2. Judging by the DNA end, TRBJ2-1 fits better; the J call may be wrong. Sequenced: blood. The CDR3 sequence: CASSLPLAGGTGQFF. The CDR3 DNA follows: TGTGCCAGTAGCCTCCCACTAGCGGGAGGCACGGGGCAGTTCTTC.